This TCR beta chain was observed in a study of STAT3 mutations in large granular lymphocyte leukemia. The CDR3 is 16 residues long. Unmatched junction bases numbered 8, after V lost 4 bases and J lost 7 bases. Germline V gene sequence: CDR1 SGHDT, CDR2 YYEEEE. With respect to this clone: Its target is unknown.

Overall study findings and caveats: Every T-LGLL patient had at least one immunodominant TCRbeta clonotype.

Libraries were prepared by immunoSEQ multiplex PCR; TCRdb keeps only in-frame clonotypes and omits some of them. The table has 9,500 to 15,000 clones, about 80% seen once. This chain uses TRBV5-6 with TRBJ2-7, with 16 bases matching TRBD2. The TCR originated in a man in his fifties or sixties with T-cell large granular lymphocyte leukemia. Some clones in this sample may be carry-over from other donors' samples. Sequencing used peripheral blood mononuclear cells. CDR3 sequence: CASSDGTSGRAGEQYF. CDR3 DNA sequence: TGTGCCAGCAGCGACGGGACTAGCGGGAGGGCGGGTGAGCAGTACTTC. Full variable domain (outside the CDR3, taken from reference TRBV5-6 and TRBJ2-7): DAGVTQSPTHLIKTRGQQVTLRCSPKSGHDTVSWYQQALGQGPQFIFQYYEEEERQRGNFPDRFSGHQFPNYSSELNVNALLLGDSALYLCASSDGTSGRAGEQYFGPGTRLTVT.